This is a list of T cell receptor beta chains from one sample in a study of beta chain features in type 1 diabetes. Here immunoSEQ multiplex PCR was the method, and the copy in TCRdb shows in-frame clones only, minus some. Counted here are 130,000 or so clones, about 15% occurring once; the ten biggest clones make up over 2%. Source material: central memory CD4+ T cells from blood. The source of these receptors is a man aged 25-40 years with type 1 diabetes. Each CDR3 is given with its conserved first and last residue. Fields, in order: CDR3 protein, CDR3 DNA, clone size, D gene, J gene, V gene. A D gene is named only where the DNA matches it firmly. Clone size, where shown, is once, few, many, or a class for clones that have expanded.

CDR3 protein: CASSLGQNYEQYF
CDR3 DNA: TGTGCCAGCAGCTTAGGCCAGAACTACGAGCAGTACTTC
clone size: few
D gene: .
J gene: TRBJ2-7
V gene: TRBV7-2

CDR3 protein: CASSLPAGGPRADTQYF
CDR3 DNA: TGTGCCAGCAGCTTACCAGCGGGGGGGCCCAGGGCAGATACGCAGTATTTT
clone size: few
D gene: TRBD2
J gene: TRBJ2-3
V gene: TRBV7-9

CDR3 protein: CASSFFSLNTGELFF
CDR3 DNA: TGTGCCAGCAGTTTTTTCAGCCTCAACACCGGGGAGCTGTTTTTT
clone size: few
D gene: .
J gene: TRBJ2-2
V gene: TRBV6-1

CDR3 protein: CASSLGRVGNSPLHF
CDR3 DNA: TGTGCCAGCAGCTTAGGGAGGGTGGGGAATTCACCCCTCCACTTT
clone size: .
D gene: .
J gene: TRBJ1-6
V gene: TRBV7-2

CDR3 protein: CASRSRQGGDTQYF
CDR3 DNA: TGTGCCAGCAGATCTAGACAGGGGGGAGATACGCAGTATTTT
clone size: .
D gene: TRBD1
J gene: TRBJ2-3
V gene: TRBV5-4

CDR3 protein: CASSLGQGNNEQFF
CDR3 DNA: TGTGCCAGCAGCCTGGGACAGGGAAACAATGAGCAGTTCTTC
clone size: few
D gene: TRBD1
J gene: TRBJ2-1
V gene: TRBV7-2

CDR3 protein: CASSLGSGTGELFF
CDR3 DNA: TGTGCCAGCAGCTTAGGGTCGGGCACCGGGGAGCTGTTTTTT
clone size: few
D gene: .
J gene: TRBJ2-2
V gene: TRBV11-2

CDR3 protein: CASSPPEAGSNEQFF
CDR3 DNA: TGTGCCAGCTCACCACCCGAGGCGGGCTCCAATGAGCAGTTCTTC
clone size: .
D gene: .
J gene: TRBJ2-1
V gene: TRBV18

CDR3 protein: CASSTGIGNQPQHF
CDR3 DNA: TGTGCCAGCAGTACCGGGATAGGCAATCAGCCCCAGCATTTT
clone size: few
D gene: .
J gene: TRBJ1-5
V gene: TRBV5-6

CDR3 protein: CASARDWEQFF
CDR3 DNA: TGCGCCAGCGCCCGGGACTGGGAGCAGTTCTTC
clone size: .
D gene: .
J gene: TRBJ2-1
V gene: TRBV5-1

CDR3 protein: CASRTSDRKETQYF
CDR3 DNA: TGTGCCAGCAGAACTTCGGACAGGAAAGAGACCCAGTACTTC
clone size: few
D gene: TRBD1
J gene: TRBJ2-5
V gene: TRBV28

CDR3 protein: CASSSEPRVPNTEAFF
CDR3 DNA: TGCGCCAGCAGCTCAGAACCCAGGGTACCGAACACTGAAGCTTTCTTT
clone size: .
D gene: .
J gene: TRBJ1-1
V gene: TRBV5-1

CDR3 protein: CASRVTGGRTDTQYF
CDR3 DNA: TGTGCCAGCAGGGTGACAGGGGGTCGCACAGATACGCAGTATTTT
clone size: .
D gene: TRBD1
J gene: TRBJ2-3
V gene: TRBV2

CDR3 protein: CASSSQQGWETQYF
CDR3 DNA: TGTGCCAGCAGTTCACAACAGGGTTGGGAGACCCAGTACTTC
clone size: once
D gene: .
J gene: TRBJ2-5
V gene: TRBV6-5

CDR3 protein: CSASGGARYTF
CDR3 DNA: TGCAGTGCTTCAGGGGGCGCGCGCTACACCTTC
clone size: .
D gene: TRBD1
J gene: TRBJ1-2
V gene: TRBV20-1

CDR3 protein: CAISDGQGPLGNIQYF
CDR3 DNA: TGTGCCATCAGTGACGGGCAGGGCCCCTTGGGGAACATTCAGTACTTC
clone size: few
D gene: .
J gene: TRBJ2-4
V gene: TRBV10-3

CDR3 protein: CASSERVGGTPLHF
CDR3 DNA: TGTGCCAGCAGTGAAAGGGTCGGGGGCACACCCCTCCACTTT
clone size: few
D gene: .
J gene: TRBJ1-6
V gene: TRBV25-1

CDR3 protein: CASSASGTGMATQYF
CDR3 DNA: TGTGCCAGCAGCGCGTCCGGGACAGGGATGGCTACGCAGTACTTC
clone size: once
D gene: TRBD1
J gene: TRBJ2-7
V gene: TRBV7-8

CDR3 protein: CASSLEVHRNQPQHF
CDR3 DNA: TGTGCCAGCAGCTTAGAGGTCCACCGCAATCAGCCCCAGCATTTT
clone size: .
D gene: .
J gene: TRBJ1-5
V gene: TRBV7-2

CDR3 protein: CASSRTGEDQPQHF
CDR3 DNA: TGCGCCAGCAGCCGGACAGGGGAGGATCAGCCCCAGCATTTT
clone size: few
D gene: TRBD1
J gene: TRBJ1-5
V gene: TRBV5-1

CDR3 protein: CSGLLAHTDTQYF
CDR3 DNA: TGCAGCGGACTACTAGCTCACACAGATACGCAGTATTTT
clone size: few
D gene: .
J gene: TRBJ2-3
V gene: TRBV29-1

CDR3 protein: CASRGLGEQFF
CDR3 DNA: TGTGCCAGCAGAGGGCTTGGTGAGCAGTTCTTC
clone size: few
D gene: .
J gene: TRBJ2-1
V gene: TRBV4-2

CDR3 protein: CASSLETTFYGYTF
CDR3 DNA: TGTGCCAGCAGCTTAGAGACAACTTTCTATGGCTACACCTTC
clone size: few
D gene: .
J gene: TRBJ1-2
V gene: TRBV7-2

CDR3 protein: CASSRSQGSSYNEQFF
CDR3 DNA: TGTGCCAGCTCACGGTCCCAGGGTTCTTCCTACAATGAGCAGTTCTTC
clone size: .
D gene: .
J gene: TRBJ2-1
V gene: TRBV18

CDR3 protein: CASSGFRGGRSNYGYTF
CDR3 DNA: TGTGCCAGCAGTGGGTTCCGGGGGGGTAGATCTAACTATGGCTACACCTTC
clone size: .
D gene: .
J gene: TRBJ1-2
V gene: TRBV27

CDR3 protein: CASTSNIRYGYTF
CDR3 DNA: TGTGCCAGCACCTCGAACATACGCTATGGCTACACCTTC
clone size: .
D gene: .
J gene: TRBJ1-2
V gene: TRBV2

CDR3 protein: CASSPRLAAGANVLTF
CDR3 DNA: TGTGCCAGCAGCCCCCGACTAGCTGCTGGGGCCAACGTCCTGACTTTC
clone size: few
D gene: TRBD2
J gene: TRBJ2-6
V gene: TRBV9

CDR3 protein: CASSFGVETQYF
CDR3 DNA: TGTGCCAGCAGTTTCGGGGTCGAGACCCAGTACTTC
clone size: many
D gene: .
J gene: TRBJ2-5
V gene: TRBV28

CDR3 protein: CASSVAPTDQETQYF
CDR3 DNA: TGTGCCAGCAGCGTAGCTCCGACAGATCAAGAGACCCAGTACTTC
clone size: .
D gene: .
J gene: TRBJ2-5
V gene: TRBV9

CDR3 protein: CAISRDPTGTGELFF
CDR3 DNA: TGTGCCATCAGTCGGGACCCAACGGGCACCGGGGAGCTGTTTTTT
clone size: few
D gene: .
J gene: TRBJ2-2
V gene: TRBV10-3

CDR3 protein: CASSLGTAQGTQYF
CDR3 DNA: TGTGCCAGCAGTCTGGGGACGGCTCAGGGGACCCAGTACTTC
clone size: few
D gene: .
J gene: TRBJ2-5
V gene: TRBV27

CDR3 protein: CASSSQGYTQYF
CDR3 DNA: TGTGCCAGCAGCTCTCAGGGATATACGCAGTATTTT
clone size: .
D gene: .
J gene: TRBJ2-3
V gene: TRBV9

CDR3 protein: CASSARDGVNYGYTF
CDR3 DNA: TGTGCCAGCAGCGCGCGAGACGGAGTTAACTATGGCTACACCTTC
clone size: few
D gene: .
J gene: TRBJ1-2
V gene: TRBV9

CDR3 protein: CASSQVRGRDRGWTDTQYF
CDR3 DNA: TGTGCCAGCAGCCAAGTTAGGGGACGGGACAGGGGATGGACAGATACGCAGTATTTT
clone size: .
D gene: TRBD1
J gene: TRBJ2-3
V gene: TRBV4-2

CDR3 protein: CASSFTGGAGNSPLHF
CDR3 DNA: TGTGCCAGCAGTTTTACAGGGGGCGCGGGAAATTCACCCCTCCACTTT
clone size: .
D gene: TRBD1
J gene: TRBJ1-6
V gene: TRBV6-5

CDR3 protein: CSVGVGEGHGYTF
CDR3 DNA: TGCAGCGTTGGAGTGGGGGAAGGGCATGGCTACACCTTC
clone size: .
D gene: .
J gene: TRBJ1-2
V gene: TRBV29-1

CDR3 protein: CASSFQGYSGANVLTF
CDR3 DNA: TGTGCCAGCAGCTTTCAAGGATACTCTGGGGCCAACGTCCTGACTTTC
clone size: few
D gene: .
J gene: TRBJ2-6
V gene: TRBV7-3

CDR3 protein: CASSLRQDRGGEQYF
CDR3 DNA: TGTGCCAGCAGCCTGAGACAAGACAGGGGCGGGGAGCAGTACTTC
clone size: few
D gene: TRBD1
J gene: TRBJ2-7
V gene: TRBV7-2

CDR3 protein: CASSPHRENTEAFF
CDR3 DNA: TGTGCCAGCAGCCCTCACAGGGAAAACACTGAAGCTTTCTTT
clone size: .
D gene: .
J gene: TRBJ1-1
V gene: TRBV7-9

CDR3 protein: CASSLASGASGYEQYF
CDR3 DNA: TGCGCCAGCAGCTTGGCCTCAGGGGCGAGTGGTTACGAGCAGTACTTC
clone size: once
D gene: .
J gene: TRBJ2-7
V gene: TRBV5-1

CDR3 protein: CASSLGRSVNTEAFF
CDR3 DNA: TGTGCCAGCAGCCTTGGGAGGAGTGTCAACACTGAAGCTTTCTTT
clone size: .
D gene: .
J gene: TRBJ1-1
V gene: TRBV25-1

CDR3 protein: CASSLYPPAGGSYGYTF
CDR3 DNA: TGTGCCAGCAGCTTATATCCGCCGGCGGGGGGCAGCTATGGCTACACCTTC
clone size: .
D gene: .
J gene: TRBJ1-2
V gene: TRBV7-9

CDR3 protein: CASSQNTADTQYF
CDR3 DNA: TGTGCCAGCAGCCAAAATACAGCAGATACGCAGTATTTT
clone size: many
D gene: .
J gene: TRBJ2-3
V gene: TRBV14

CDR3 protein: CASSPWDQGQNSPLHF
CDR3 DNA: TGTGCCAGCAGCCCCTGGGATCAGGGGCAGAATTCACCCCTCCACTTT
clone size: .
D gene: .
J gene: TRBJ1-6
V gene: TRBV9

CDR3 protein: CATSRDGLDSPLHF
CDR3 DNA: TGTGCCACCAGCAGAGATGGGTTGGATTCACCCCTCCACTTT
clone size: .
D gene: .
J gene: TRBJ1-6
V gene: TRBV15

CDR3 protein: CASSPRPFATNEKLFF
CDR3 DNA: TGTGCCAGCAGCCCCCGACCGTTTGCAACTAATGAAAAACTGTTTTTT
clone size: few
D gene: .
J gene: TRBJ1-4
V gene: TRBV9

CDR3 protein: CASSQQQGSYNEQFF
CDR3 DNA: TGCGCCAGCAGTCAACAACAGGGCTCCTACAATGAGCAGTTCTTC
clone size: .
D gene: .
J gene: TRBJ2-1
V gene: TRBV23-1

CDR3 protein: CSVGWRYTGELFF
CDR3 DNA: TGCAGCGTTGGGTGGCGGTACACCGGGGAGCTGTTTTTT
clone size: few
D gene: .
J gene: TRBJ2-2
V gene: TRBV29-1

CDR3 protein: CASSPIGQGVIYNEQFF
CDR3 DNA: TGTGCCAGCAGCCCGATAGGACAGGGGGTTATCTACAATGAGCAGTTCTTC
clone size: .
D gene: TRBD1
J gene: TRBJ2-1
V gene: TRBV7-8

CDR3 protein: CASSSRGSYTDTQYF
CDR3 DNA: TGTGCCAGCAGCTCAAGGGGGAGCTACACAGATACGCAGTATTTT
clone size: .
D gene: .
J gene: TRBJ2-3
V gene: TRBV7-6

CDR3 protein: CASSLGPPSPGNIQYF
CDR3 DNA: TGTGCCAGCAGCTTAGGCCCTCCCTCCCCAGGAAACATTCAGTACTTC
clone size: few
D gene: .
J gene: TRBJ2-4
V gene: TRBV7-2

CDR3 protein: CASSRGAGLSQPQHF
CDR3 DNA: TGTGCCAGCAGCCGAGGGGCAGGCCTATCTCAGCCCCAGCATTTT
clone size: few
D gene: .
J gene: TRBJ1-5
V gene: TRBV5-6

CDR3 protein: CASSSRDPYNEQFF
CDR3 DNA: TGTGCCAGCAGCTCAAGGGACCCCTACAATGAGCAGTTCTTC
clone size: few
D gene: .
J gene: TRBJ2-1
V gene: TRBV7-8

CDR3 protein: CASSEKGNTEAFF
CDR3 DNA: TGTGCCAGCAGTGAGAAGGGAAACACTGAAGCTTTCTTT
clone size: few
D gene: .
J gene: TRBJ1-1
V gene: TRBV6-5

CDR3 protein: CSVSGTGGTQETQYF
CDR3 DNA: TGCAGCGTCTCCGGGACAGGGGGTACCCAAGAGACCCAGTACTTC
clone size: few
D gene: TRBD1
J gene: TRBJ2-5
V gene: TRBV29-1